This TCR beta chain was sequenced during a study of shared clonotypes between healthy human individuals. Sequencing used immunoSEQ multiplex PCR; TCRdb keeps in-frame clones, though not all of them. The table has 2 million to 2.5 million clones, approximately 94% seen once; the top ten hold roughly 1.8%. Germline CDR1 and CDR2: MNHEY and SMNVEV (reference sequence). CDR3 length equals 13 residues. Trimming left V 6 bases short and J 4 bases short, with 10 bases between. Cells designated naive CD8 were CD45RO-negative and were positively selected for CCR7, with terminally differentiated effector memory CD45RA+ cells excluded.

The sample taken for sequencing was naive CD8+ T cells from PBMCs. J is TRBJ2-1 and V is TRBV27; tentatively, D is TRBD1 (6 bases). The TCR was taken from a young man in good health. Some clones in this sample may be carry-over from other donors' samples. The CDR3 DNA sequence: TGTGCCAGCAGGGACAGCAATTACAATGAGCAGTTCTTC. This gives the protein CASRDSNYNEQFF.